This T cell receptor (beta chain) emerged from a study of long-term antiretroviral therapy in people with HIV. The immunoSEQ assay was v3.0, run at survey level. Clones were sequenced by immunoSEQ multiplex PCR, and TCRdb holds only the in-frame ones, with some missing. The repertoire holds about 12,000 clones, with around 77% as singletons. This CDR3 is built from 15 residues. Germline V CDR1 and CDR2: MGHRA, YSYEKL. Trimming left V 1 base short and J 1 base short, with 10 bases between. Sequencing used unsorted PBMCs, obtained 1.3 years after starting antiretroviral therapy. The sequence derives from a woman in her late teens or twenties with HIV. The chain recombines TRBV4-1 with TRBJ2-5; D possibly corresponds to TRBD1 (6 bases). Written as DNA, the CDR3 is TGCGCCAGCAGCCAAGGAGGACAGACCCAAGAGACCCAGTACTTC. It translates to CASSQGGQTQETQYF.